These 30 T cell receptor beta chains came from one sample sequenced in a study of tumor-infiltrating lymphocytes in primary liver carcinoma. Reverse transcription of roughly 0.45 ug total RNA with a constant-region primer produced TCR beta cDNA. Libraries for TCR beta were built through three nested multiplex PCR rounds, which together made up a slightly modified ARM-PCR procedure. Use of TRBV1-TRBV30 forward primers with a C-beta reverse primer characterized the first two PCR rounds, which lasted nine to eleven cycles each. TCRdb reanalysed the multiplex PCR reads using MiXCR and keeps one entry per CDR3 protein. The table has about 120,000 distinct CDR3 sequences, 65% to 75% seen once. For each extraction, RNA and DNA were obtained together from 20-30 mg of unsorted bulk tissue. Sequenced sample: tumor-adjacent normal liver tissue. Source of these receptors: a woman aged 55 to 70 with primary liver carcinoma and hepatitis B virus infection.

In its sample, this clonotype was seen many times. V usage is TRBV6-6 and J usage is TRBJ1-5; 8 bases are shared with TRBD1. There are 14 residues in the CDR3. The V gene end was trimmed by 3 bases and the J gene end by 9 bases; junction bases not matched to a gene: 7. CDR1 is MNHNY, CDR2 SVGAGI, per germline (reference sequence). Here the CDR3 DNA reads TGTGCCAGCAGTTATCAACAGGGGGAGGTGCCCCAGCATTTT. It specifies CASSYQQGEVPQHF.

The chain links TRBV4-2 to TRBJ2-5; 10 nucleotides line up with TRBD2. This CDR3 has 17 residues. V lost 4 bases to trimming and J lost 4 bases; unmatched junction nucleotides: 12. Germline lookup yields CDR1 LGHNA and CDR2 YNFKEQ. DNA for the CDR3: TGTGCCAGCAGCCCAGACATTCTAGCGGGAGCGAGAGAGACCCAGTACTTC. Translation: CASSPDILAGARETQYF.

This clonotype showed up just once. In this CDR3 the conserved last residue, phenylalanine or tryptophan, is missing, so a read error is likely. The chain recombines TRBV5-5 with TRBJ2-7; 8 bases are shared with TRBD1. CDR1 is SGHKS and CDR2 is YYEKEE in the germline V gene (reference sequence). The CDR3 is 13 residues long. J was trimmed by 3 bases and V by 5 bases; bases with no gene match: 4. The CDR3 DNA reads as TGTGCCAGCAGATTCGGACAGGGCTACGAGCAGTACCTC. Translated, it gives CASRFGQGYEQYL.

This chain connects TRBV11-2 to TRBJ2-3; 7 positions agree with TRBD2. Germline CDR1 and CDR2: SGHAT and FQNNGV. The CDR3 totals 15 residues. In DNA form, the CDR3 reads TGTTACAGCAGCTTTGGACTAGGACGCACAGATACGCAGTATTTT. Translating gives CYSSFGLGRTDTQYF.

A remark on this clonotype: Lacking the conserved final phenylalanine or tryptophan, this CDR3 likely reflects a read error. No DNA is shown, since the ends of the CDR3 on it are uncertain; the CDR3 is the one TCRdb lists. The genes are TRBV11-1 and TRBJ2-7; TRBD1 was called by the table and not checked on the DNA. Germline assignment: CDR1 SGHAT and CDR2 FQDESV (reference sequence). The CDR3 length equals 15 residues, ends included. CDR3 loop: CASSYTRDRGYEQYS.

The sample holds one count of this clonotype. The junction departs from the called germline gene at one end, perhaps through a read error. This chain connects TRBV6-1 to TRBJ2-2, with 8 positions matching TRBD2. Germline V gene lookup returns CDR1 MNHNS and CDR2 SASEGT. The CDR3 has 16 residues. The CDR3 bases are TGTGCCAGCAGTTTCGGAGCTAGCGGGTTCTCCGGGGAACTGTTATTT. Its protein product is CASSFGASGFSGELLF.

Notes on this clonotype: A read error may be the cause here, since a much bigger clone is one base away. The chain links TRBV5-1 to TRBJ2-1, with D uncertain. This CDR3 is built from 15 residues. Germline V gives CDR1 SGHRS, CDR2 YFSETQ. As DNA, the CDR3 is TGCGCCAGCAGCTTTTTTATGGGGTCCTACATTGAGCAGTTCTTC. As protein: CASSFFMGSYIEQFF.

With regard to this clonotype: The final CDR3 position lacks the conserved phenylalanine or tryptophan, pointing to a likely read error. The chain employs TRBV11-2 and TRBJ2-7, with 7 positions matching TRBD1. CDR1 SGHAT and CDR2 FQNNGV come from the germline V gene. This CDR3 comprises 14 residues. The CDR3 spells CPSSRTGDSYEQYL. The DNA for the CDR3 is TGTCCCAGCAGCAGAACAGGGGATAGCTATGAGCAGTACCTC.

Points on this clonotype: Relative to the germline gene, one junction end is altered; a read error may explain this. The chain is built from TRBV12-3 or TRBV12-4 and TRBJ1-2; D ambiguous. The CDR3 runs 13 residues. For the CDR3, the DNA is TGTCCCAGCAGTCTGCGGACCGTCTATGGCTACACCTTC. This sequence encodes CPSSLRTVYGYTF.

Turning to this clonotype: Since the CDR3 does not end with the conserved phenylalanine or tryptophan, this likely comes from a read error. The DNA for the CDR3 is TGTGCCAGCAGTAGCAGGGCGGGAGGGTATGGAGAGACCCAGTACCTC. It codes for CASSSRAGGYGETQYL. The chain combines TRBV7-2 with TRBJ2-5; TRBD2 agrees at 9 bases. The germline gives CDR1 SGHTA, CDR2 FQGNSA. This CDR3 has 16 residues. Trimming at V came to 6 bases and at J to 4 bases, leaving 12 bases not matched to a gene.

This clonotype is a singleton in its sample. One end of the junction does not line up with germline, which may come from a read error. The genes are TRBV7-9 and TRBJ2-5, with D tentatively TRBD1 (6 bases). The CDR3 loop spans 15 amino acids. CDR1 is SEHNR, CDR2 FQNEAQ, per germline (reference sequence). In DNA form, the CDR3 reads TGTGTCAGCAGCTTAGAACAGGGTGTGAAGGGGACCCAGTACTTC. It yields the protein CVSSLEQGVKGTQYF. The full variable domain, its missing parts supplied by reference TRBV7-9 and TRBJ2-5, is DTGVSQNPRHKITKRGQNVTFRCDPISEHNRLYWYRQTLGQGPEFLTYFQNEAQLEKSRLLSDRFSAERPKGSFSTLEIQRTEQGDSAMYLCVSSLEQGVKGTQYFGPGTRLLVL.

This clonotype came up many times. The V and J genes are TRBV5-6 and TRBJ1-5; D is perhaps TRBD1 (5 bases). The CDR3 extends over 16 amino acids. The ends were cut back, 3 bases at V and 3 bases at J, with 16 bases in the middle. CDR1 is SGHDT and CDR2 is YYEEEE in the germline V gene. The CDR3: CASSSADGGNNQPQHF. CDR3 coding DNA: TGTGCCAGCAGCTCGGCCGACGGGGGGAACAATCAGCCCCAGCATTTT.

This clonotype appeared once. One junction end does not reproduce the germline sequence, and a read error may be involved. CDR3 in DNA: TGTGCCAGCAGCTTAACGATTGCTACAGGGGGGAACGGGGAGCTGTTCTTT. Translation gives CASSLTIATGGNGELFF. The rearrangement links TRBV7-8 to TRBJ2-2, with 8 bases lining up with TRBD1. Germline CDR1 and CDR2: SGHVS and FQNEAQ. CDR3 length: 17 residues.

The chain joins TRBV11-2 to TRBJ2-1; perhaps D is TRBD1 or TRBD2 (6 bases each). Germline CDR1 reads SGHAT; CDR2 reads FQNNGV. The V end was cut by 6 bases, the J end by 0 bases, with 24 bases between. The CDR3 sequence is 19 residues long. The CDR3: CASSLPQGFRSGSYNEQFF. The DNA of the CDR3 is TGTGCCAGCAGTTTGCCACAGGGCTTTCGTAGCGGCTCCTACAATGAGCAGTTCTTC.

As for this clonotype: A read error may explain this, as a much larger clone is one base away. The V gene is TRBV6-2 or TRBV6-3, the J gene TRBJ2-5; possibly TRBD1 for D (6 bases). The CDR3 has 12 residues. V was cut by 10 bases and J by 6 bases, with 15 bases left in between. CDR1 is MNHEY and CDR2 is SVGEGT in the germline V gene. This CDR3 reads CATIQGVKTQYF. The DNA for the CDR3 is TGTGCCACCATACAGGGTGTAAAGACCCAGTACTTC.

Concerning this clonotype: An end of the junction differs from the germline gene, which may be a read error. The V gene is TRBV29-1, the J gene TRBJ2-6; TRBD1 aligns across 10 bases. This CDR3 spans 16 amino acids. CDR1 is SQVTM, CDR2 ANQGSEA, per germline. CDR3 sequence: CSVRGQGSSGAYVLTF. CDR3 DNA: TGCAGTGTCCGGGGACAGGGGAGCTCTGGGGCCTACGTCCTGACTTTC.

Regarding this clonotype: The junction departs from the called germline gene at one end, perhaps through a read error. The rearrangement uses TRBV10-2 and TRBJ2-1, with D possibly being TRBD2 (5 bases). This CDR3 is 14 amino acids long. Germline V gene data show CDR1 as WSHSY and CDR2 as SAAADI. The CDR3 sequence: CASRSGSSYNEQCF. For the CDR3, the DNA is TGCGCCAGCAGGAGCGGTAGCTCCTACAATGAGCAGTGCTTC.

A word on this clonotype: This may be a read error, as it is one base from a much larger clone. The chain recombines TRBV5-1 with TRBJ1-5; unclear D gene. This CDR3 contains 15 residues. The germline CDR1 and CDR2 sequences are SGHRS and YFSETQ. The CDR3 loop reads CASSLEPGVDQSQHF. The DNA for the CDR3 is TGCGCCAGCAGCTTGGAGCCCGGGGTTGATCAGTCCCAGCATTTT.

Of note for this clonotype: Germline is not matched at one junction end, which may reflect a read error. The chain links TRBV11-3 to TRBJ2-1; no clear D. The CDR3 has 12 residues. Germline CDR1 and CDR2: SGHNT and YENEEA. This CDR3 is CASSMGYNEQSF. CDR3 DNA sequence: TGTGCCAGTAGTATGGGCTACAATGAGCAGTCCTTC.

About this clonotype: The final CDR3 position lacks the conserved phenylalanine or tryptophan, pointing to a likely read error. As DNA, the CDR3 is TGTGCCAGCATCTTAAGGCAGGGGAGCACCGGGGAGCTGTTTTCT. The encoded protein is CASILRQGSTGELFS. The gene calls are TRBV7-9 and TRBJ2-2, with a weak D call TRBD1 (6 bases). The germline gives CDR1 SEHNR, CDR2 FQNEAQ (reference sequence). The CDR3 has 15 residues.

The sample holds a few counts of this clonotype. The gene calls are TRBV19 and TRBJ2-3; no clear D gene. This CDR3 is built from 13 residues. V was pared by 4 bases and J by 4 bases, with 9 bases between. Looked up from germline, CDR1 is LNHDA and CDR2 is SQIVND (reference sequence). The CDR3 spells CASSRGGADTQYF. Written as DNA, the CDR3 is TGTGCCAGTAGTAGGGGTGGCGCAGATACGCAGTATTTT. The variable domain in full, with the rest retrieved from reference TRBV19 and TRBJ2-3, is DGGITQSPKYLFRKEGQNVTLSCEQNLNHDAMYWYRQDPGQGLRLIYYSQIVNDFQKGDIAEGYSVSREKKESFPLTVTSAQKNPTAFYLCASSRGGADTQYFGPGTRLTVL.

The chain uses TRBV28 and TRBJ2-1; 7 nucleotides match TRBD2. The CDR3 is 14 amino acids. Germline V gene sequence: CDR1 MDHEN, CDR2 SYDVKM. V shed 8 bases and J 5 bases; nucleotides not matched to a gene: 9. CDR3 DNA sequence: TGTGCCAGCTGTGGGGGGGACCCGAACAATGAGCAGTTCTTC. This encodes CASCGGDPNNEQFF.

With regard to this clonotype: A read error may account for a junction end that differs from germline. The V call is TRBV6-1, the J call TRBJ2-7, with 8 bases fitting TRBD2. This CDR3 region has 15 residues. From germline, CDR1 is MNHNS and CDR2 SASEGT. CDR3 in amino acids: CVSSDAGGSAYEQYF. The CDR3 region has the DNA TGTGTCAGCAGTGACGCGGGAGGCTCTGCCTACGAGCAGTACTTC.

Note on this clonotype: Germline is not matched at one junction end, which may reflect a read error. The chain employs TRBV29-1 and TRBJ2-7; TRBD2 aligns across 7 bases. The CDR3 consists of 14 residues. The germline V gene has CDR1 SQVTM and CDR2 ANQGSEA. Written as DNA, the CDR3 is TGTAGCGTTGGGGCTAGCGGAGACCTCTATGAGCAGTACTTC. As protein: CSVGASGDLYEQYF.

This clonotype was seen ten or more times. The rearrangement uses TRBV29-1 and TRBJ1-1; TRBD1 might be the D (6 bases). The germline V gene has CDR1 SQVTM and CDR2 ANQGSEA. The CDR3 spans 13 residues. V lost 1 base to trimming and J lost 2 bases, with 8 bases between them. The CDR3 region has the DNA TGCAGCGTTGAAGTGGGGACAAACACTGAAGCTTTCTTT. This gives the protein CSVEVGTNTEAFF.

Many counts were recorded for this clonotype. This chain connects TRBV6-5 to TRBJ2-3; D is undetermined. Trimming stripped 11 bases from V and 4 bases from J, with 16 bases between. The CDR3 consists of 13 residues. Germline V gives CDR1 MNHEY, CDR2 SVGAGI. CDR3 nucleotide sequence: TGTGCCGTTAGTAACCTACTGGCAGATACGCAGTATTTT. This sequence encodes CAVSNLLADTQYF.

Remarks on this clonotype: A much larger clone sits a single nucleotide away, making a read error possible. The rearrangement uses TRBV7-9 and TRBJ2-1, with 10 bases lining up with TRBD1. The germline V gene encodes CDR1 SEHNR and CDR2 FQNEAQ (reference sequence). Trimming at V came to 5 bases and at J to 10 bases, leaving 8 bases not matched to a gene. The CDR3 length is 14 residues. CDR3 region: CASSPGTGDAEQFF. CDR3 in DNA: TGTGCCAGCAGCCCCGGGACAGGGGATGCGGAGCAGTTCTTC.

The chain joins TRBV6-6 to TRBJ2-3, with TRBD2 as a possible D gene (5 bases). With 7 bases removed from V and 6 bases from J, the gap between germline ends came to 29 bases. The CDR3 contains 18 residues. Germline V lookup: CDR1 MNHNY, CDR2 SVGAGI (reference sequence). This chain's CDR3 is CASNYATAGVGIMDTQYF. Written as DNA, the CDR3 is TGTGCCAGCAATTATGCCACTGCCGGGGTAGGGATAATGGATACGCAGTATTTT.

A note on this clonotype: The junction departs from germline at one end; a sequencing error may be responsible. The rearrangement links TRBV6-2 or TRBV6-3 to TRBJ2-7, with D perhaps being TRBD1 or TRBD2 (5 bases each). Germline CDR1 MNHEY, CDR2 SVGEGT. The CDR3 length is 14 residues. The CDR3 sequence is CTSSDAGLDYGQYF. Here the CDR3 DNA reads TGTACCAGCAGTGACGCAGGGTTAGACTACGGGCAGTACTTC.

For this clonotype: This may come from a read error, since a much larger clone is one base off. The V call is TRBV6-6, the J call TRBJ2-5; tentatively, D is TRBD1 or TRBD2 (5 bases each). This CDR3 has 15 amino acids. CDR1 is MNHNY, CDR2 SVGAGI, per germline (reference sequence). CDR3 nucleotide sequence: TGTGCCAGCAGTTACTCGATAGGGGTCGGGGAGACCCAGTGCTTC. It is translated as CASSYSIGVGETQCF.